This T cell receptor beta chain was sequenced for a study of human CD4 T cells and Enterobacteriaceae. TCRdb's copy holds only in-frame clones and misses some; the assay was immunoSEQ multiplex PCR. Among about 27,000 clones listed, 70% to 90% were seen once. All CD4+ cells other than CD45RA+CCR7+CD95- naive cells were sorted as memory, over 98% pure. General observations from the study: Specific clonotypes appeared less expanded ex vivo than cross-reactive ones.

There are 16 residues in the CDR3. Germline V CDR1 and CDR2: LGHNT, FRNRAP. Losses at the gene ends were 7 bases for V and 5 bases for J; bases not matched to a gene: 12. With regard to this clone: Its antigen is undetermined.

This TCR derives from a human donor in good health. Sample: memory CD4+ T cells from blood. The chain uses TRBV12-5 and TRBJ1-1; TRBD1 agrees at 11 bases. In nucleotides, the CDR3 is TGTGCTAGTGCCCCCGGGACAGGGGGAAGAGAAACTGAAGCTTTCTTT. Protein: CASAPGTGGRETEAFF.